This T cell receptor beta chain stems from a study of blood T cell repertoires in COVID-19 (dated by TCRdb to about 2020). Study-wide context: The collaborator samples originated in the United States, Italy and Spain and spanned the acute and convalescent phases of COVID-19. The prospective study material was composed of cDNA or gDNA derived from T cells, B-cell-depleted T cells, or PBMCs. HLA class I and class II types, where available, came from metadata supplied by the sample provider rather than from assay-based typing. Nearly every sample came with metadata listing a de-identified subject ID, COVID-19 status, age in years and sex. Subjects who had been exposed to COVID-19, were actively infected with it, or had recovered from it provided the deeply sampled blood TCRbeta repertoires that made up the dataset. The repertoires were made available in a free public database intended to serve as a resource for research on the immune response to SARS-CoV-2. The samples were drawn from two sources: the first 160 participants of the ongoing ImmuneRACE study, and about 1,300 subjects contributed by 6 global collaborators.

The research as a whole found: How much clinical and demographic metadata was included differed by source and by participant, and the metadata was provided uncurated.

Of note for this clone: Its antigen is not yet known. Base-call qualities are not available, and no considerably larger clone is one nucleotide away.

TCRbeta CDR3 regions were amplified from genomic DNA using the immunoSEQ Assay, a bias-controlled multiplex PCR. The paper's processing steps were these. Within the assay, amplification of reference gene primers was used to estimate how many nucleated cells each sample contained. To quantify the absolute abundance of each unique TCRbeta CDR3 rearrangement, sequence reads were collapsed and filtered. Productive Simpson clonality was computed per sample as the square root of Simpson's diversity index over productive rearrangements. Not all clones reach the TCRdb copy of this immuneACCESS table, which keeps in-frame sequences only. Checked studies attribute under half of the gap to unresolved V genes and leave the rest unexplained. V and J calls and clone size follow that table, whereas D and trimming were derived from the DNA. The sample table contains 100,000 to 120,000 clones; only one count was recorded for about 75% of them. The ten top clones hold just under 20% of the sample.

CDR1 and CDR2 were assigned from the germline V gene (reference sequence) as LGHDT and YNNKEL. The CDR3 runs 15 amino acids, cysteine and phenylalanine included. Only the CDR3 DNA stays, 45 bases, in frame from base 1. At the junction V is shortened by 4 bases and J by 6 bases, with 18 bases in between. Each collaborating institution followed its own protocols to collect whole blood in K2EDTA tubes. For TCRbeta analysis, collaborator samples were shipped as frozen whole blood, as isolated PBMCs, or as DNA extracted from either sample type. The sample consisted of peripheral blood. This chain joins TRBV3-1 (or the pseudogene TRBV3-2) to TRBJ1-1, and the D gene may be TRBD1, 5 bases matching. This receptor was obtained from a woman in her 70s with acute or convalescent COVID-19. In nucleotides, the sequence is TGTGCCAGCAGCCTCTTCTCCGGGGGTAACCCTGAAGCTTTCTTT. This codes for CASSLFSGGNPEAFF.